Presented here are 31 T cell receptor beta chains from one specimen sequenced in a study of blood T cell repertoires in COVID-19 (dated by TCRdb to 2019 to 2021). Library preparation used the immunoSEQ multiplex PCR assay. Sourced from immuneACCESS, this table was stored by TCRdb with only in-frame sequences that have V and J called. A share of the clones is absent; for the studies checked, an unresolved V gene accounts for under half, and the remainder has no known explanation. The sample records about 400,000 clones, 85% to 90% of which are singletons. Roughly 4% of the sample is in the top ten clones. Material for sequencing was peripheral blood. These receptors were obtained from a woman aged 25 to 39 with acute or convalescent COVID-19.

V and J are TRBV28 and TRBJ2-2, with 9 bases identical to TRBD1. V shed 6 bases and J 7 bases; nucleotides not matched to a gene: 9. Germline V CDR1 and CDR2: MDHEN, SYDVKM. The CDR3 runs 15 residues. The CDR3 bases are TGTGCCAGCAGCCCTCCGGGACAGGGCGGCGGGGAGCTGTTTTTT. Protein product: CASSPPGQGGGELFF.

This rearrangement joins TRBV6-5 to TRBJ2-2; D possibly corresponds to TRBD1 (8 bases). Deletions cut 6 bases from V and 6 bases from J, with 14 bases between. Germline CDR1 reads MNHEY; CDR2 reads SVGAGI. The CDR3 length is 14 residues. CDR3 loop: CASRLTGGAGELFF. CDR3 nucleotide sequence: TGTGCCAGCAGATTAACAGGGGGGGCCGGGGAGCTGTTTTTT.

This clone was observed a single time. The CDR3: CASSLEGQGYEQYF. The CDR3 DNA sequence: TGTGCCAGCAGCTTGGAGGGACAGGGCTACGAGCAGTACTTC. V gene TRBV5-4 combines with J gene TRBJ2-7; 9 bases line up with TRBD1. The CDR3 is made up of 14 amino acids. The V segment lost 0 bases and the J segment 3 bases; nucleotides outside the gene matches: 1. CDR1 is SGHNT, CDR2 YYREEE, per germline (reference sequence).

The rearrangement joins TRBV14 to TRBJ2-1; D gene unclear. V was cut by 0 bases and J by 0 bases, with 15 bases left in between. CDR3 length equals 18 residues. The germline V gene has CDR1 SGHDN and CDR2 FVKESK. As DNA, the CDR3 is TGTGCCAGCAGCCAAGATCAGGCTGGCGTGAGCTCCTACAATGAGCAGTTCTTC. Protein product: CASSQDQAGVSSYNEQFF.

The rearrangement uses TRBV12-5 and TRBJ1-1, with D possibly matching TRBD1 (5 bases). This CDR3 comprises 11 residues. Trimming removed 9 bases from V and 7 bases from J, with 12 bases in between. The germline CDR1 and CDR2 sequences are LGHNT and FRNRAP. The CDR3 DNA reads TGTGCTAGCGGTCGGGGGAATGAAGCTTTCTTT. Amino acids: CASGRGNEAFF.

The chain carries TRBV27 and TRBJ1-2; D gene unclear. V was trimmed by 2 bases and J by 1 base, leaving 8 bases between them. Germline V gene lookup returns CDR1 MNHEY and CDR2 SMNVEV (reference sequence). The CDR3 covers 14 residues. The CDR3 DNA sequence: TGTGCCAGCAGTTTACGACGGGGTAACTATGGCTACACCTTC. Protein sequence: CASSLRRGNYGYTF.

The chain has TRBV6-6 and TRBJ1-6, with D unresolved. The CDR3 has 12 residues. The germline V gene has CDR1 MNHNY and CDR2 SVGAGI (reference sequence). The germline V and J ends were trimmed by 4 bases and 7 bases, with 5 bases remaining between them. The CDR3 reads CASSLQNSPLHF. The CDR3 coding sequence is TGTGCCAGCAGTTTACAGAATTCACCCCTCCACTTT.

This clone was seen once. This chain uses TRBV6-5 with TRBJ2-1; a possible D gene is TRBD2 (6 bases). The CDR3 spans 15 residues. Germline V gene data show CDR1 as MNHEY and CDR2 as SVGAGI. The germline V and J ends were trimmed by 0 bases and 3 bases, with 9 bases remaining between them. The CDR3 nucleotides are TGTGCCAGCAGTTACTCCCCGGGACTCTACAATGAGCAGTTCTTC. This gives the protein CASSYSPGLYNEQFF.

The chain uses TRBV4-1 and TRBJ2-7, with 8 bases lining up with TRBD2. This CDR3 has 17 residues. Germline assignment: CDR1 MGHRA and CDR2 YSYEKL. J gave up 5 bases and V 5 bases, and 17 bases lay outside the gene matches. The CDR3 nucleotides are TGCGCCAGCAGCAGCTACGTGACCGGGACTAGAGTACACGAGCAGTACTTC. Encoded protein: CASSSYVTGTRVHEQYF.

The genes are TRBV10-3 and TRBJ1-5; 7 nucleotides line up with TRBD1. The germline CDR1 and CDR2 sequences are ENHRY and SYGVKD. The V and J ends lost 7 bases and 10 bases, in that order; junction bases with no gene match: 13. This CDR3 region has 14 residues. CDR3 protein: CAINRTGGSYPQHF. CDR3 DNA sequence: TGTGCCATCAATAGGACAGGCGGCTCGTATCCCCAGCATTTT.

CDR3 coding DNA: TGTGCCAGCAGCTCGGGACAGCTAAATGAGCAGTTCTTC. This translates into CASSSGQLNEQFF. The chain has TRBV7-3 and TRBJ2-1; TRBD1 matches at 7 bases. This CDR3 is built from 13 residues. CDR1 and CDR2 (germline): SGHTA, FQGTGA. V shed 4 bases, J shed 7 bases, and the junction held 4 bases outside the gene matches. Drawing the rest from reference TRBV7-3 and TRBJ2-1, the complete variable domain is GAGVSQTPSNKVTEKGKYVELRCDPISGHTALYWYRQSLGQGPEFLIYFQGTGAADDSGLPNDRFFAVRPEGSVSTLKIQRTERGDSAVYLCASSSGQLNEQFFGPGTRLTVL.

The genes are TRBV28 and TRBJ1-1, with D unclear. V lost 1 base, J lost 1 base, and 7 bases lay in between. The V gene's germline CDR1 is MDHEN and CDR2 SYDVKM. The CDR3 has 14 residues. The CDR3 bases are TGTGCCAGCAGTTTATTTGGCACGAACACTGAAGCTTTCTTT. This sequence encodes CASSLFGTNTEAFF.

About this clone: This specimen includes other DNA sequences encoding the same CDR3. J is TRBJ1-5 and V is TRBV27; 7 nucleotides match TRBD1. The V and J ends lost 5 bases and 3 bases, in that order; junction bases with no gene match: 4. Germline lookup yields CDR1 MNHEY and CDR2 SMNVEV (reference sequence). The length of the CDR3 is 14 residues. The CDR3 reads CASSPGTDNQPQHF. The CDR3 coding sequence is TGTGCCAGCAGTCCTGGGACAGACAATCAGCCCCAGCATTTT.

The gene calls are TRBV19 and TRBJ1-2; tentative D call: TRBD1 (5 bases). Per germline, CDR1 LNHDA and CDR2 SQIVND (reference sequence). The CDR3 length is 14 residues. Trimming stripped 2 bases from V and 8 bases from J, with 15 bases between. CDR3 sequence (DNA): TGTGCCAGTAGTATAAGGGCCAGGGTAGGAGGCTACACCTTC. Protein: CASSIRARVGGYTF.

The rearrangement joins TRBV7-3 to TRBJ2-1; 8 bases map to TRBD2. V was pared by 5 bases and J by 3 bases, with 6 bases of the junction left unmatched. Germline-derived CDR1 and CDR2 are SGHTA and FQGTGA. The length of the CDR3 is 15 residues. CDR3 loop: CASSPQAGDYNEQFF. Written as DNA, the CDR3 is TGTGCCAGCAGCCCCCAAGCGGGAGACTACAATGAGCAGTTCTTC.

The chain is built from TRBV24-1 and TRBJ1-2, with D tentatively TRBD1 (5 bases). The CDR3 contains 15 residues. V was cut by 4 bases and J by 4 bases, with 15 bases left in between. Germline CDR1 is KGHDR and CDR2 is SFDVKD. The CDR3 spells CATSEPRGLGYGYTF. CDR3 nucleotides: TGTGCCACCAGTGAGCCCCGGGGACTTGGCTATGGCTACACCTTC.

The rearrangement links TRBV5-6 to TRBJ2-7; 9 bases line up with TRBD1. Trimming cost V 4 bases and J 5 bases; bases outside gene matches: 13. The length of the CDR3 is 16 residues. The V gene's germline CDR1 is SGHDT and CDR2 YYEEEE. In nucleotides, the CDR3 is TGTGCCAGCAGCATCTTAACCCGGGACAGGGTCCACGAGCAGTACTTC. Translated: CASSILTRDRVHEQYF.

The chain uses TRBV11-3 and TRBJ2-7, with TRBD2 matching 9 bases. Per the germline V gene, CDR1 is SGHNT and CDR2 is YENEEA. V shed 2 bases and J 1 base; nucleotides not matched to a gene: 3. The length of the CDR3 is 15 residues. CDR3 coding DNA: TGTGCCAGCAGCTTAAATAGCGGGGGATCCTACGAGCAGTACTTC. Translation gives CASSLNSGGSYEQYF.

The rearrangement uses TRBV28 and TRBJ1-1; D gene unclear. CDR1 is MDHEN, CDR2 SYDVKM, per germline. The CDR3 is 12 amino acids. Trimming left V 3 bases short and J 12 bases short, with 14 bases between. CDR3: CASSFGRRATFF. In DNA form, the CDR3 reads TGTGCCAGCAGTTTTGGACGGCGGGCGACTTTCTTT.

This clone was observed once. J is TRBJ2-3 and V is TRBV4-2, with D possibly matching TRBD1 (6 bases). Looked up from germline, CDR1 is LGHNA and CDR2 is YNFKEQ. The CDR3 covers 16 residues. The V and J ends lost 4 bases and 5 bases respectively, with 19 bases between them. CDR3 protein: CASSPGVVGVQDTQYF. As DNA, the CDR3 is TGTGCCAGCAGCCCAGGGGTGGTAGGGGTACAAGATACGCAGTATTTT.

This clone has only one observation. V is TRBV14 and J is TRBJ1-2, with a possible D match to TRBD1 (5 bases). The V gene lost 4 bases and the J gene lost 4 bases, with 16 bases spanning the gap. Per germline, CDR1 SGHDN and CDR2 FVKESK. The length of the CDR3 is 15 residues. The CDR3 sequence is CASSPVRGWFYGYTF. The CDR3 DNA reads as TGTGCCAGCAGCCCAGTCCGGGGGTGGTTCTATGGCTACACCTTC.

This chain connects TRBV7-8 to TRBJ2-5; 10 positions match TRBD2. From germline, CDR1 is SGHVS and CDR2 FQNEAQ. This CDR3 is built from 15 residues. V dropped 5 bases and J dropped 4; count of bases not matched to a gene: 7. CDR3 sequence: CASSPSRTSGETQYF. The CDR3 DNA reads TGTGCCAGCAGCCCAAGCCGGACTAGCGGAGAGACCCAGTACTTC.

This clone was found once. V is TRBV30 and J is TRBJ1-2, with a possible D match to TRBD1 (5 bases). V was shortened by 7 bases and J by 0 bases, with 18 bases between the two germline ends. The CDR3 length is 15 residues. The V gene's germline CDR1 is GTSNPN and CDR2 SVGIG (reference sequence). The CDR3 loop reads CASNTGVLTNYGYTF. The CDR3 nucleotides are TGTGCCTCCAATACGGGGGTTCTGACTAACTATGGCTACACCTTC. Supplemented by reference TRBV30 and TRBJ1-2, the full variable domain reads SQTIHQWPATLVQPVGSPLSLECTVEGTSNPNLYWYRQAAGRGLQLLFYSVGIGQISSEVPQNLSASRPQDRQFILSSKKLLLSDSGFYLCASNTGVLTNYGYTFGSGTRLTVV.

The V gene is TRBV30, the J gene TRBJ2-1; no reliable D call. The CDR3 is made up of 13 amino acids. Germline values: CDR1 GTSNPN, CDR2 SVGIG (reference sequence). V was clipped by 2 bases and J by 7 bases, with 12 bases between them. The CDR3 bases are TGTGCCTGGAGTTTGGGCCGTAGGAATGAGCAGTTCTTC. Its protein product is CAWSLGRRNEQFF.

The chain uses TRBV3-1 (or the pseudogene TRBV3-2) and TRBJ2-4, with D perhaps matching TRBD2 (5 bases). Germline V gene lookup returns CDR1 LGHDT and CDR2 YNNKEL (reference sequence). Deletions cut 2 bases from V and 2 bases from J, with 19 bases between. This CDR3 is 18 amino acids long. CDR3 bases: TGTGCCAGCAGCCAATCCCCCGAGGACTGGAAACCCAAAAACATTCAGTACTTC. Its translation: CASSQSPEDWKPKNIQYF.

The rearrangement joins TRBV27 to TRBJ2-5, with TRBD2 matching 12 bases. The germline V gene encodes CDR1 MNHEY and CDR2 SMNVEV (reference sequence). The CDR3 covers 16 residues. V shed 3 bases, J shed 4 bases, and the junction held 6 bases outside the gene matches. The CDR3 reads CASSFGTSGSGETQYF. For the CDR3, the DNA is TGTGCCAGCAGTTTTGGGACTAGCGGGTCCGGAGAGACCCAGTACTTC.

The CDR3 loop reads CASSVAVGLDEQFF. The CDR3 region has the DNA TGTGCCAGCAGCGTAGCTGTGGGGCTGGATGAGCAGTTCTTC. V and J are TRBV9 and TRBJ2-1, with a possible D match to TRBD1 (5 bases). Germline lookup yields CDR1 SGDLS and CDR2 YYNGEE. V shed 0 bases and J shed 8 bases, with 12 bases lying between them. CDR3 size: 14 residues.

This chain links TRBV10-3 with TRBJ1-6; the D gene is possibly TRBD1 (6 bases). CDR3 size: 14 residues. With 5 bases removed from V and 7 bases from J, the gap between germline ends came to 12 bases. Per germline, CDR1 ENHRY and CDR2 SYGVKD. The CDR3 DNA is TGTGCCATCAGTTCGACAGGAGCGAATTCACCCCTCCACTTT. Its translation: CAISSTGANSPLHF.

In its sample, this clone was seen a few times. The V call is TRBV18, the J call TRBJ2-7, with 8 bases aligning to TRBD1. Germline V gives CDR1 KGHSH, CDR2 LQKENI. The CDR3 has 15 amino acids. V shed 6 bases, J shed 8 bases, and the junction held 15 bases outside the gene matches. CDR3 loop: CASSSISTGEEKQYF. CDR3 nucleotides: TGTGCCAGCTCCTCGATTTCGACAGGGGAGGAGAAGCAGTACTTC.

This chain connects TRBV19 to TRBJ2-1; 8 bases match TRBD1. The junction had 9 bases not matched to a gene; V was cut back by 1 base and J by 4 bases. Germline V CDR1 and CDR2: LNHDA, SQIVND (reference sequence). The CDR3 loop spans 17 amino acids. CDR3 nucleotides: TGTGCCAGTAGTATAGTACAGGGGGAGAGGGGTTACAATGAGCAGTTCTTC. Amino acids: CASSIVQGERGYNEQFF.

The gene calls are TRBV6-2 or TRBV6-3 and TRBJ2-2; D gene uncertain. The CDR3 loop spans 14 amino acids. Germline CDR1 MNHEY, CDR2 SVGEGT. Trimming took 0 bases from V and 2 from J, leaving 4 bases between them. The CDR3, as DNA: TGTGCCAGCAGTTACTCGTTAAACACCGGGGAGCTGTTTTTT. Translated, it gives CASSYSLNTGELFF.